One and the same sample provided the 10 T cell receptor beta chains below, sequenced in a study of early T cells in non-severe SARS-CoV-2 infection. TCRdb used MiXCR to reprocess the 5' RACE reads, holding one entry per CDR3 protein. Counted here are about 83,000 distinct CDR3 sequences, less than 11% occurring once; the ten biggest clones make up around 8%. Sequencing used whole blood, obtained at baseline. These receptors all stem from an adult who was a healthcare worker with PCR-confirmed SARS-CoV-2 infection or an uninfected control (not recorded which).

In this sample, this clonotype turned up many times. The rearrangement joins TRBV10-3 to TRBJ2-7; weak D call: TRBD2 (8 bases). There are 14 residues in the CDR3. The germline V gene has CDR1 ENHRY and CDR2 SYGVKD. Trimming left V 10 bases short and J 7 bases short, with 23 bases between. The CDR3 coding sequence is TGTGCCACAGGGGGACTAGTAAGTGGTATGGAGCAGTACTTC. Its protein is CATGGLVSGMEQYF.

This clonotype was counted many times. V usage is TRBV24-1 and J usage is TRBJ2-1; 11 nucleotides agree with TRBD2. The trim removed 4 bases at V and 9 bases at J, leaving 10 bases unmatched. The CDR3 spans 16 residues. Per germline, CDR1 KGHDR and CDR2 SFDVKD. CDR3 in DNA: TGTGCCACCAGTGACCCTACTAGCGGGAGTTTAGCTGAGCAGTTCTTC. This translates into CATSDPTSGSLAEQFF.

This clonotype was observed a handful of times. The gene calls are TRBV7-9 and TRBJ2-3, with D perhaps assigned TRBD1 or TRBD2 (5 bases each). Germline assignment: CDR1 SEHNR and CDR2 FQNEAQ (reference sequence). The CDR3 spans 15 residues. V dropped 1 base and J dropped 6 bases, with 14 bases sitting between them. The CDR3 DNA sequence: TGTGCCAGCAGCTTAGTAGGTCACGGGGCGGATACGCAGTATTTT. Amino acid sequence: CASSLVGHGADTQYF.

This sequence joins TRBV6-2 or TRBV6-3 and TRBJ1-5; D gene unclear. CDR1 is MNHEY and CDR2 is SVGEGT in the germline V gene. The CDR3 sequence is 19 residues long. Trimming shortened V by 2 bases and J by 2 bases, and 22 bases separated the two germline ends. The CDR3 DNA reads TGTGCCAGCAGTTACCGTACCCTAAGCAAGAAAGGCGGCAATCAGCCCCAGCATTTT. Its translation: CASSYRTLSKKGGNQPQHF.

The chain has TRBV7-9 and TRBJ2-1; D gene ambiguous. This CDR3 is built from 13 residues. The ends were cut back, 4 bases at V and 0 bases at J, with 4 bases in the middle. Germline CDR1 reads SEHNR; CDR2 reads FQNEAQ (reference sequence). As DNA, the CDR3 is TGTGCCAGCAGCTACAGCTCCTACAATGAGCAGTTCTTC. Translation gives CASSYSSYNEQFF.

This clonotype was counted at least ten times. The chain carries TRBV10-1 and TRBJ2-1; either TRBD1 or TRBD2 may fit D (5 bases each). The CDR3 loop spans 14 amino acids. Trimming cost V 4 bases and J 11 bases, with 18 bases left between them. Germline CDR1 reads WNHNN; CDR2 reads SYGVQD (reference sequence). The CDR3 is CASSVRGESYKQFF. CDR3 DNA sequence: TGCGCCAGCAGTGTAAGGGGAGAGTCCTACAAGCAGTTCTTC.

In its sample, this clonotype was seen many times. The chain combines TRBV7-7 with TRBJ1-1; D gene ambiguous. Trimming took off 0 bases at V and 3 bases at J, with 5 bases between the two ends. CDR3 length: 13 residues. CDR1 is SSHAT and CDR2 is FNYEAQ in the germline V gene (reference sequence). The CDR3 bases are TGTGCCAGCAGCTTAGCTCAGGACACTGAAGCTTTCTTT. Residues: CASSLAQDTEAFF.

The genes are TRBV28 and TRBJ2-6; a weak D match, TRBD2 (6 bases). The V end lost 4 bases, the J end lost 1 base, and 11 bases lay between the germline ends. The CDR3 runs to 16 residues. CDR1 is MDHEN and CDR2 is SYDVKM in the germline V gene. The CDR3 region has the DNA TGTGCCAGCAGTTCCCCCGGGGGATCTGGGGCCAACGTCCTGACTTTC. This translates into CASSSPGGSGANVLTF. The whole variable domain, filled in from reference TRBV28 and TRBJ2-6, reads DVKVTQSSRYLVKRTGEKVFLECVQDMDHENMFWYRQDPGLGLRLIYFSYDVKMKEKGDIPEGYSVSREKKERFSLILESASTNQTSMYLCASSSPGGSGANVLTFGAGSRLTVL.

The rearrangement links TRBV12-3 or TRBV12-4 to TRBJ2-1; D is unclear. V was shortened by 7 bases and J by 0 bases, with 25 bases between the two germline ends. The length of the CDR3 is 19 residues. The CDR3, as DNA: TGTGCCAGCACCGGCCAGACCCGACTTGGCCCCAGCTCCTACAATGAGCAGTTCTTC. Its translation is CASTGQTRLGPSSYNEQFF.

The V call is TRBV27, the J call TRBJ2-5; a possible D gene is TRBD1 (7 bases). CDR1 and CDR2 from the germline V gene are MNHEY and SMNVEV (reference sequence). The V and J ends lost 4 bases and 3 bases respectively, with 15 bases between them. The CDR3 has 15 residues. DNA of the CDR3: TGTGCCAGCAGTTCCCAGGGCAGGGGGGAAGAGACCCAGTACTTC. Its protein product is CASSSQGRGEETQYF.